The 26 T cell receptor beta chains presented below share a single source sample, sequenced in a study of cytomegalovirus exposure and HLA in healthy donors (dated by TCRdb to the late 2010s). Library construction relied on the immunoSEQ multiplex PCR assay. A mixture of 60 forward primers for TCR Vbeta segments and 13 reverse primers for TCR Jbeta segments was used in the multiplex PCR. Held by TCRdb, this immuneACCESS table contains in-frame sequences only and omits some clones. Under half of the omission traces to an unresolved V gene where checked; the cause of the rest is unknown. In this sample the table shows approximately 130,000 clones, approximately 89% of which occur a single time. The ten largest clones take up under 7% of the sample. The sequenced sample consisted of PBMCs. These receptors were obtained from a woman aged 25 to 39 in good health and CMV-seropositive.

This clone appeared once. The chain is built from TRBV18 and TRBJ1-5; TRBD1 agrees at 7 bases. The junction had 5 bases not matched to a gene; V was cut back by 6 bases and J by 9 bases. Germline CDR1 is KGHSH and CDR2 is LQKENI. The CDR3 is made up of 12 amino acids. CDR3 DNA sequence: TGTGCCAGCTCGGAGACAGGGTTGCCCCAGCATTTT. Its protein is CASSETGLPQHF.

This clone appeared a few times. The rearrangement joins TRBV28 to TRBJ1-2; D remains unclear. Germline values: CDR1 MDHEN, CDR2 SYDVKM. The CDR3 consists of 12 residues. The V gene lost 4 bases and the J gene lost 10 bases, with 13 bases spanning the gap. The CDR3 DNA is TGTGCCAGCAGTTGGTCCGAGGTGGACTACACCTTC. Protein: CASSWSEVDYTF.

The rearrangement joins TRBV5-4 to TRBJ2-2; D perhaps matches TRBD1 (6 bases). Deletions cut 0 bases from V and 7 bases from J, with 10 bases between. The CDR3 runs to 14 residues. CDR1 and CDR2 from the germline V gene are SGHNT and YYREEE (reference sequence). The CDR3 loop reads CASSLVGGNGELFF. The DNA for the CDR3 is TGTGCCAGCAGCTTGGTTGGGGGCAACGGGGAGCTGTTTTTT.

V usage is TRBV30 and J usage is TRBJ1-2, with unresolved D. Trimming took 3 bases from V and 0 from J, leaving 17 bases between them. The length of the CDR3 is 16 residues. The germline gives CDR1 GTSNPN, CDR2 SVGIG (reference sequence). This CDR3 reads CAWSRGRIISNYGYTF. The CDR3 DNA reads TGTGCCTGGAGCCGAGGGAGGATTATTTCTAACTATGGCTACACCTTC.

The chain carries TRBV15 and TRBJ1-1; D may be TRBD1 (6 bases). The CDR3 extends over 16 amino acids. V was pared by 6 bases and J by 0 bases, with 17 bases between. Germline CDR1 is LNHNV and CDR2 is YYDKDF (reference sequence). CDR3 DNA sequence: TGTGCCACCAGGACAGGAGATTCTGCACTGAACACTGAAGCTTTCTTT. Translating it yields CATRTGDSALNTEAFF.

V usage is TRBV30 and J usage is TRBJ1-2, with 8 bases lining up with TRBD1. V lost 1 base, J lost 4 bases, and 5 bases stayed unmatched. The germline CDR1 and CDR2 sequences are GTSNPN and SVGIG (reference sequence). This CDR3 is built from 14 residues. CDR3 protein: CAWSGTGNIYGYTF. The CDR3 nucleotides are TGTGCCTGGAGTGGGACAGGGAATATCTATGGCTACACCTTC.

The J gene is TRBJ2-1, the V gene TRBV27; 12 bases line up with TRBD2. Germline trimming cut 9 bases from V and 4 bases from J; bases unmatched to any gene: 4. The CDR3 extends over 14 amino acids. Germline loops: CDR1 MNHEY, CDR2 SMNVEV (reference sequence). The CDR3 spells CASFGLAGYNEQFF. In nucleotides, the CDR3 is TGTGCCAGTTTCGGACTAGCGGGATACAATGAGCAGTTCTTC.

The rearrangement links TRBV4-2 to TRBJ2-7, with 10 bases aligning to TRBD2. The CDR3 length is 16 residues. V shed 1 base and J 6 bases; nucleotides not matched to a gene: 9. Germline V CDR1 and CDR2: LGHNA, YNFKEQ. The CDR3 here is CASSQAASGRAGEQYF. The DNA for the CDR3 is TGTGCCAGCAGCCAAGCAGCGAGCGGGAGGGCTGGCGAGCAGTACTTC.

The chain recombines TRBV30 with TRBJ2-3; 10 nucleotides agree with TRBD2. The CDR3 is 17 amino acids. Per the germline V gene, CDR1 is GTSNPN and CDR2 is SVGIG (reference sequence). V lost 2 bases and J lost 2; bases outside the gene matches: 10. This CDR3 reads CAWSPAGGRRVTDTQYF. The CDR3 region has the DNA TGTGCCTGGAGTCCAGCGGGAGGGAGGAGAGTCACAGATACGCAGTATTTT.

This clone was recorded only once. The chain joins TRBV12-1 to TRBJ1-1; TRBD1, the table's D call, was not compared with the DNA. TRBV12-1 is an annotated pseudogene. The CDR3 runs 15 residues. CDR3 in amino acids: CASSSRQGNYTEAFF. CDR3 nucleotide sequence: TGTGCCAGCAGCTCCCGACAGGGAAACTACACTGAAGCTTTCTTT.

The rearrangement links TRBV7-3 to TRBJ1-6, with 7 bases that match TRBD1. The CDR3 is 14 amino acids. Germline V lookup: CDR1 SGHTA, CDR2 FQGTGA. Trimming at V came to 4 bases and at J to 4 bases, leaving 1 base not matched to a gene. The CDR3 sequence: CASSSTGYNSPLHF. The CDR3, as DNA: TGTGCCAGCAGCTCGACAGGGTATAATTCACCCCTCCACTTT. The full variable domain, completed using reference TRBV7-3 and TRBJ1-6, is GAGVSQTPSNKVTEKGKYVELRCDPISGHTALYWYRQSLGQGPEFLIYFQGTGAADDSGLPNDRFFAVRPEGSVSTLKIQRTERGDSAVYLCASSSTGYNSPLHFGNGTRLTVT.

The CDR3 loop reads CASSAGQGAVGELFF. CDR3 bases: TGTGCCAGCAGCGCCGGACAGGGGGCGGTCGGGGAGCTGTTTTTT. V is TRBV9 and J is TRBJ2-2; 11 nucleotides line up with TRBD1. The CDR3 has 15 residues. Trimming at V came to 3 bases and at J to 7 bases, leaving 5 bases not matched to a gene. Germline CDR1 and CDR2: SGDLS and YYNGEE.

This clone has only a few counts. The V gene is TRBV21-1, the J gene TRBJ1-3; the table's TRBD1 call for D was not verified on the DNA. TRBV21-1 is reported as a pseudogene. This CDR3 is built from 14 residues. The CDR3 reads CASSKDSSGNTIYF. CDR3 nucleotides: TGTGCCAGCAGCAAAGACAGCTCTGGAAACACCATATATTTT.

This clone was seen just once. V is TRBV11-2 and J is TRBJ2-1; TRBD2 aligns across 7 bases. CDR3 size: 17 residues. The germline V gene has CDR1 SGHAT and CDR2 FQNNGV. The V and J ends lost 0 bases and 6 bases, in that order; junction bases with no gene match: 11. In nucleotides, the CDR3 is TGTGCCAGCAGCTTAGATGACCGGACTAGAGGCGTCAATGAGCAGTTCTTC. This translates into CASSLDDRTRGVNEQFF.

The chain carries TRBV5-1 and TRBJ2-2; a weak D match, TRBD2 (5 bases). The CDR3 sequence is 16 residues long. In germline, CDR1 is SGHRS, CDR2 YFSETQ. V shed 0 bases and J shed 5 bases, with 14 bases lying between them. CDR3 loop: CASSLGWGTGTGELFF. In DNA, the CDR3 is TGCGCCAGCAGCTTGGGATGGGGAACGGGAACCGGGGAGCTGTTTTTT.

The chain recombines TRBV15 with TRBJ1-4; TRBD1 aligns across 8 bases. J lost 8 bases, V lost 5 bases, and 10 bases had no gene match. Germline V gene lookup returns CDR1 LNHNV and CDR2 YYDKDF (reference sequence). The CDR3 is 15 amino acids. The CDR3 reads CATSDTDRGWEKLFF. CDR3 bases: TGTGCCACCAGCGACACCGACAGGGGTTGGGAAAAACTGTTTTTT.

Details on this clone: Other DNA sequences of this sample code for an identical CDR3. V is TRBV27 and J is TRBJ1-1, with 7 nucleotides matching TRBD1. Trimming cost V 6 bases and J 1 base; bases outside gene matches: 5. Germline V gives CDR1 MNHEY, CDR2 SMNVEV (reference sequence). This CDR3 is 14 amino acids long. CDR3 coding DNA: TGTGCCAGCAGCCCCGGGACAGCGAACACTGAAGCTTTCTTT. Amino acid sequence: CASSPGTANTEAFF.

The rearrangement uses TRBV5-6 and TRBJ1-2; D possibly corresponds to TRBD1 (5 bases). The CDR3 contains 17 residues. V shed 0 bases and J shed 4 bases, with 19 bases lying between them. In germline, CDR1 is SGHDT, CDR2 YYEEEE. The CDR3: CASSLAGGVEIGYGYTF. CDR3 nucleotides: TGTGCCAGCAGCTTGGCAGGAGGGGTAGAGATTGGCTATGGCTACACCTTC.

V and J are TRBV9 and TRBJ2-1; tentatively, D is TRBD1 (5 bases). V was shortened by 1 base and J by 8 bases, with 10 bases between the two germline ends. Germline V lookup: CDR1 SGDLS, CDR2 YYNGEE. The CDR3 totals 13 residues. In DNA, the CDR3 is TGTGCCAGCAGCGTACAGGGCTTGGATGAGCAGTTCTTC. This codes for CASSVQGLDEQFF.

The chain employs TRBV7-9 and TRBJ1-1, with a weak D call TRBD1 (5 bases). The CDR3 covers 19 residues. From germline, CDR1 is SEHNR and CDR2 FQNEAQ (reference sequence). Trimming pared 0 bases from V and 1 base from J, leaving 21 bases between. CDR3 in DNA: TGTGCCAGCAGCTTAGCACAACGACAGCCTCTTGGAAAGAACACTGAAGCTTTCTTT. This translates into CASSLAQRQPLGKNTEAFF.

This chain links TRBV7-3 with TRBJ2-7; TRBD2 aligns across 8 bases. CDR3 size: 11 residues. CDR1 and CDR2 from the germline V gene are SGHTA and FQGTGA. Trimming at V came to 4 bases and at J to 7 bases, leaving 0 bases not matched to a gene. The CDR3 is CASSSGGEQYF. The CDR3 region has the DNA TGTGCCAGCAGCTCGGGGGGGGAGCAGTACTTC. The variable domain in full, with the rest retrieved from reference TRBV7-3 and TRBJ2-7, is GAGVSQTPSNKVTEKGKYVELRCDPISGHTALYWYRQSLGQGPEFLIYFQGTGAADDSGLPNDRFFAVRPEGSVSTLKIQRTERGDSAVYLCASSSGGEQYFGPGTRLTVT.

The rearrangement links TRBV30 to TRBJ2-2; no reliable D call. Trimming took 2 bases from V and 5 from J, leaving 9 bases between them. The CDR3 has 13 residues. The germline V gene encodes CDR1 GTSNPN and CDR2 SVGIG (reference sequence). The CDR3 protein is CAWSFSSTGELFF. In DNA form, the CDR3 reads TGTGCCTGGAGTTTCTCTAGTACCGGGGAGCTGTTTTTT. The full variable domain, rest sourced from reference TRBV30 and TRBJ2-2, is SQTIHQWPATLVQPVGSPLSLECTVEGTSNPNLYWYRQAAGRGLQLLFYSVGIGQISSEVPQNLSASRPQDRQFILSSKKLLLSDSGFYLCAWSFSSTGELFFGEGSRLTVL.

The chain employs TRBV6-1 and TRBJ2-1; D not certain. Between the trimmed V and J ends, which lost 6 bases and 16 bases, there was a span of 19 bases. CDR1 MNHNS and CDR2 SASEGT come from the germline V gene. This CDR3 has 12 residues. CDR3 region: CASRLTTPLLFF. The CDR3 DNA reads TGTGCCAGCAGACTGACAACGCCGCTCCTCTTCTTC.

The chain employs TRBV4-2 and TRBJ2-2; 11 nucleotides match TRBD2. Germline V CDR1 and CDR2: LGHNA, YNFKEQ. After removal of 2 bases from V and 6 bases from J, the junction contained 5 bases not matched to a gene. The CDR3 runs to 16 residues. CDR3 amino acids: CASSQRLAGRAGELFF. As DNA, the CDR3 is TGTGCCAGCAGCCAACGACTAGCGGGACGGGCCGGGGAGCTGTTTTTT.

J is TRBJ1-2 and V is TRBV10-2; 9 nucleotides align to TRBD1. CDR3 length: 15 residues. The germline gives CDR1 WSHSY, CDR2 SAAADI. V was clipped by 2 bases and J by 6 bases; unmatched bases: 7. In DNA form, the CDR3 reads TGCGCCAGCAGTGAGATTTGGACAGGGGCGGATGGCTACACCTTC. This gives the protein CASSEIWTGADGYTF.

The chain has TRBV21-1 and TRBJ2-1; the table's TRBD2 call for D was not verified on the DNA. TRBV21-1 corresponds to a pseudogene. CDR3 length: 19 residues. CDR3 nucleotide sequence: TGTGCCAGCAGCAAACAAGGGACTAGCGGGAGGCCCTCCTACAATGAGCAGTTCTTC. Its translation: CASSKQGTSGRPSYNEQFF.